Presented here are 4 T cell receptor beta chains from one specimen sequenced in a study of ipilimumab plus nivolumab after autologous stem cell transplantation. The table came from immunoSEQ multiplex PCR; TCRdb's copy has only in-frame clones and leaves some out. Of approximately 84,000 clones in the sample, 75% to 85% are singletons; the top ten hold less than 2.5%. This material consisted of PBMCs, taken in a trial of ipilimumab plus nivolumab as post-transplant consolidation. The origin of the receptors is a male donor with diffuse large B-cell lymphoma.

The chain couples TRBV5-1 to TRBJ2-1, with 9 bases matching TRBD1. This CDR3 is 15 amino acids long. Trimming took 3 bases from V and 2 from J; bases not matched to a gene: 3. Germline CDR1 is SGHRS and CDR2 is YFSETQ. This CDR3 reads CASSSRQGAYNEQFF. DNA of the CDR3: TGCGCCAGCAGCTCTCGACAGGGGGCCTACAATGAGCAGTTCTTC.

The rearrangement links TRBV10-3 to TRBJ1-1, with D perhaps matching TRBD1 (5 bases). The CDR3 runs to 13 residues. Deletions cut 2 bases from V and 7 bases from J, with 11 bases between. Germline V lookup: CDR1 ENHRY, CDR2 SYGVKD. CDR3 DNA sequence: TGTGCCATCAGTGAGCCAGGGTTCTATGAAGCTTTCTTT. Its protein is CAISEPGFYEAFF.

This chain links TRBV7-6 with TRBJ2-1, with 9 bases identical to TRBD1. CDR3 length: 14 amino acids. V lost 7 bases, J lost 6 bases, and 7 bases stayed unmatched. CDR1 and CDR2 from the germline V gene are SGHVS and FNYEAQ. The CDR3 DNA is TGTGCCAGCAACCACGGGGGACAGGGCAATGAGCAGTTCTTC. Its protein is CASNHGGQGNEQFF.

The gene calls are TRBV5-4 and TRBJ2-7; perhaps TRBD2 as D (6 bases). Germline assignment: CDR1 SGHNT and CDR2 YYREEE (reference sequence). V shed 4 bases and J shed 0 bases, with 17 bases lying between them. This CDR3 has 16 amino acids. The CDR3 is CASSQDRAGFSYEQYF. In DNA form, the CDR3 reads TGTGCCAGCAGCCAAGATCGTGCGGGGTTCTCCTACGAGCAGTACTTC.